This T cell receptor beta chain emerged from a study of T cells in localized non-small cell lung cancer. Study-level findings and limits: Peak T cell clonality was found in uninvolved adjacent lung, exceeding tumor.

The germline V gene encodes CDR1 DFQATT and CDR2 SNEGSKA (reference sequence). V dropped 7 bases and J dropped 7 bases, with 13 bases sitting between them. The CDR3 runs to 11 residues. Here immunoSEQ multiplex PCR was the method, and the copy in TCRdb shows in-frame clones only, minus some. The sample has 25,000 to 40,000 clones; around 80% are singletons. This clone was seen more than once but under ten times. Its target is not known. This clonotype was obtained from a male donor at least 60 years old with stage II squamous cell lung carcinoma. The sequencing used peripheral blood, collected before any cancer treatment. J is TRBJ1-1 and V is TRBV20-1; D remains unclear. CDR3 sequence: CSVNLPGEAFF. CDR3 nucleotides: TGCAGTGTCAACTTACCGGGTGAAGCTTTCTTT.